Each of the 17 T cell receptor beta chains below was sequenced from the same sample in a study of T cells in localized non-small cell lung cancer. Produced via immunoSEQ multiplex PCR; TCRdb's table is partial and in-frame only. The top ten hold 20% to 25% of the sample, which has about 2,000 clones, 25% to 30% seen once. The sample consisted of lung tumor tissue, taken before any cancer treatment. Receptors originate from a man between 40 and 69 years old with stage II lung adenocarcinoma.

The CDR3, as DNA: TGCGCCAGCAGCGTAGCGGACGTGGGCCCTAATGAAAAACTGTTTTTT. It encodes CASSVADVGPNEKLFF. The chain recombines TRBV5-1 with TRBJ1-4, with D unclear. Germline V gives CDR1 SGHRS, CDR2 YFSETQ. This CDR3 comprises 16 residues. V lost 4 bases and J 3 bases, leaving 16 bases between the germline ends. The whole variable domain, remainder taken from reference TRBV5-1 and TRBJ1-4, is KAGVTQTPRYLIKTRGQQVTLSCSPISGHRSVSWYQQTPGQGLQFLFEYFSETQRNKGNFPGRFSGRQFSNSRSEMNVSTLELGDSALYLCASSVADVGPNEKLFFGSGTQLSVL.

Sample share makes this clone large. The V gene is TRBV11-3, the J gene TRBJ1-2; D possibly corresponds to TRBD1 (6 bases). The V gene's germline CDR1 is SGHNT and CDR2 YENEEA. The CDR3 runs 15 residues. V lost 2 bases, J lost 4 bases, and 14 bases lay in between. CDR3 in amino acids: CASSLIGRGFYGYTF. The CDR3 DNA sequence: TGTGCCAGCAGCTTAATAGGCAGGGGATTCTATGGCTACACCTTC. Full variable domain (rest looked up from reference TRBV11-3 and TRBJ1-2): EAGVVQSPRYKIIEKKQPVAFWCNPISGHNTLYWYLQNLGQGPELLIRYENEEAVDDSQLPKDRFSAERLKGVDSTLKIQPAELGDSAVYLCASSLIGRGFYGYTFGSGTRLTVV.

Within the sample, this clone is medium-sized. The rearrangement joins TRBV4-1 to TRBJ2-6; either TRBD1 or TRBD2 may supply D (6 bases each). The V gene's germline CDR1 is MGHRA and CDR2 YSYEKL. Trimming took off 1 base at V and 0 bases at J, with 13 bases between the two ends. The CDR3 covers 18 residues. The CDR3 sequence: CASSQVLRGGSGANVLTF. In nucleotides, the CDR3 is TGCGCCAGCAGCCAAGTACTCAGGGGAGGCTCTGGGGCCAACGTCCTGACTTTC.

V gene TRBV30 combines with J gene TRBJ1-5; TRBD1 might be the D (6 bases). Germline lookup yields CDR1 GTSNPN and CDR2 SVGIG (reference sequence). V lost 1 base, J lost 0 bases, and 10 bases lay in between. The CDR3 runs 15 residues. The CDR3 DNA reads TGTGCCTGGAGTGCAAAGACAGGTAGCAATCAGCCCCAGCATTTT. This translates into CAWSAKTGSNQPQHF.

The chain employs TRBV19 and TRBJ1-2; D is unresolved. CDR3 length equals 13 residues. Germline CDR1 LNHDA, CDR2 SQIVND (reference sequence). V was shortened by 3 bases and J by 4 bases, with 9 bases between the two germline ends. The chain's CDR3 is CASSIFEGYGYTF. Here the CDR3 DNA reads TGTGCCAGTAGTATTTTCGAGGGCTATGGCTACACCTTC. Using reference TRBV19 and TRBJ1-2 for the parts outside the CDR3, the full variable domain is DGGITQSPKYLFRKEGQNVTLSCEQNLNHDAMYWYRQDPGQGLRLIYYSQIVNDFQKGDIAEGYSVSREKKESFPLTVTSAQKNPTAFYLCASSIFEGYGYTFGSGTRLTVV.

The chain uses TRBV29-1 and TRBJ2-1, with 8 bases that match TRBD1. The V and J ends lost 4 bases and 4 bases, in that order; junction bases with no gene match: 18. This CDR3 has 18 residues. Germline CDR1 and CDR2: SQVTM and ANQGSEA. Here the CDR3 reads CSVVLPGRQGTKYNEQFF. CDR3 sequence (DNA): TGCAGCGTTGTGCTTCCCGGGAGACAGGGGACAAAATACAATGAGCAGTTCTTC.

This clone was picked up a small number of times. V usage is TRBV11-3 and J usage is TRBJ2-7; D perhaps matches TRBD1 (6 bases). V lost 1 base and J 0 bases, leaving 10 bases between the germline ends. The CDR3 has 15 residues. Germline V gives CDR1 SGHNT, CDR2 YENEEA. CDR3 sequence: CASSLGQDSSYEQYF. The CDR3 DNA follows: TGTGCCAGCAGCTTAGGACAGGACAGCTCCTACGAGCAGTACTTC.

The DNA of the CDR3 is TGTGCCAGCTCACCAAATGGCAGGGATACAGATACGCAGTATTTT. Amino acid sequence: CASSPNGRDTDTQYF. This chain uses TRBV18 with TRBJ2-3; TRBD1 might be the D (5 bases). Germline V gives CDR1 KGHSH, CDR2 LQKENI. The CDR3 spans 15 residues. V lost 2 bases and J lost 3, with 12 bases in between.

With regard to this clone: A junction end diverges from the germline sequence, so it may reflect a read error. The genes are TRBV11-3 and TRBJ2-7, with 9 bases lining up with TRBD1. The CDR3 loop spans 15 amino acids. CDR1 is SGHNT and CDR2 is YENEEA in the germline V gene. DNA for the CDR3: TGTGCTAGCAGCTTAGTAGGACAGGGGTTGAACGAGCAGTACTTC. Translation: CASSLVGQGLNEQYF.

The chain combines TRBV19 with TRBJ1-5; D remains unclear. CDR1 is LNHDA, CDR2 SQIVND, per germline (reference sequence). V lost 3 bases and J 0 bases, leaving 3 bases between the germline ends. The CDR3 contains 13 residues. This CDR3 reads CASSMDSNQPQHF. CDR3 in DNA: TGTGCCAGTAGTATGGATAGCAATCAGCCCCAGCATTTT. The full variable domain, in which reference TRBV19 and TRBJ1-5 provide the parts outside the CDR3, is DGGITQSPKYLFRKEGQNVTLSCEQNLNHDAMYWYRQDPGQGLRLIYYSQIVNDFQKGDIAEGYSVSREKKESFPLTVTSAQKNPTAFYLCASSMDSNQPQHFGDGTRLSIL.

CDR3 residues: CASSGRRRDRVFSGANVLTF. CDR3 DNA: TGCGCCAGCAGCGGACGCCGCCGGGACAGGGTTTTCTCTGGGGCCAACGTCCTGACTTTC. The genes are TRBV1 and TRBJ2-6; no check of the table's D call, TRBD1, against the DNA was made. TRBV1 is a listed pseudogene. The CDR3 consists of 20 residues.

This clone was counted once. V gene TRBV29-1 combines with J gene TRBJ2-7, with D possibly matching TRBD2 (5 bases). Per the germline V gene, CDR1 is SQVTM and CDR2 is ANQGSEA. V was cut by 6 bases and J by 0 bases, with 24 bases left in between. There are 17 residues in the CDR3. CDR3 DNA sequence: TGCAGCGTCTCCGGAGGAATTGTGGCGGAGCTCTCCTACGAGCAGTACTTC. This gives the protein CSVSGGIVAELSYEQYF.

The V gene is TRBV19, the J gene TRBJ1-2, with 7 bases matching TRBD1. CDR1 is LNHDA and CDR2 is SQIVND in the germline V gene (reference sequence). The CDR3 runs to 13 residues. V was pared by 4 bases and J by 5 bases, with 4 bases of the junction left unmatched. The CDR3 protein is CASSKTGKYGYTF. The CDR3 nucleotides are TGTGCCAGTAGTAAGACAGGGAAGTATGGCTACACCTTC.

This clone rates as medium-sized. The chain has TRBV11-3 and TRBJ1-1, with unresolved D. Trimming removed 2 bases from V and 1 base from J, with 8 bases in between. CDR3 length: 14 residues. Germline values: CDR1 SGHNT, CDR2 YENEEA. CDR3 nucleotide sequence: TGTGCCAGCAGCTTAATATCCGGGAACACTGAAGCTTTCTTT. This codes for CASSLISGNTEAFF.

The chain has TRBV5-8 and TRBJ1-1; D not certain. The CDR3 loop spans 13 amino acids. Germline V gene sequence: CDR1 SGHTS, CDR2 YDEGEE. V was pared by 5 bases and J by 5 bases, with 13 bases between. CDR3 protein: CASSHPLRTEAFF. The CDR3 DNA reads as TGTGCCAGCAGTCATCCGCTTAGGACTGAAGCTTTCTTT.

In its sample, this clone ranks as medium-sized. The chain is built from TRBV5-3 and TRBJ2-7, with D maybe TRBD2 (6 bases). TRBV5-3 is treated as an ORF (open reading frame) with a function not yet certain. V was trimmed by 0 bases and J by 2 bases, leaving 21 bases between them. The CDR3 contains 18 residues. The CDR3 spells CARSLVDTNSGTPYEQYF. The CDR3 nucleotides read TGTGCCAGAAGCTTGGTGGACACAAACTCCGGGACTCCCTACGAGCAGTACTTC.

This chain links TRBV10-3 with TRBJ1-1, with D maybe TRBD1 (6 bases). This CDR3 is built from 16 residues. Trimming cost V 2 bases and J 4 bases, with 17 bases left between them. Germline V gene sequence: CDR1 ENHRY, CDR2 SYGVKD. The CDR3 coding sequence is TGTGCCATCAGTGAGCTCGATCGGGGGGCGACCACTGAAGCTTTCTTT. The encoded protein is CAISELDRGATTEAFF.